This T cell receptor beta chain was sequenced during a study of cytomegalovirus exposure and HLA in healthy donors. General study points: Analysis performed later found roughly 17,000 TCR beta sequences associated with HLA alleles at 0.05 false discovery rate. The likely origin of a cluster of highly shared sequence variants was a sequencing artifact. The study flagged fewer than 200 TCR beta chains as cytomegalovirus-associated.

The CDR3 consists of 14 residues. V lost 2 bases and J lost 3; bases outside the gene matches: 2. The germline gives CDR1 MNHEY, CDR2 SVGAGI. The PCR employed 60 Vbeta primers together with 13 Jbeta primers. Produced via immunoSEQ multiplex PCR; TCRdb's table is partial and in-frame only. The table has some 130,000 clones, about 81% seen once. Concerning this clone: Its target is not known. This specimen includes other DNA sequences encoding the same CDR3.

Sequenced input: PBMCs. J is TRBJ2-3 and V is TRBV6-5; 7 bases are a match to TRBD2. The source is a woman aged 45-60 years in good health and CMV-seropositive. CDR3 nucleotide sequence: TGTGCCAGCAGTTACGCCGGGAGGACAGATACGCAGTATTTT. The encoded protein is CASSYAGRTDTQYF.